The 2 T cell receptor beta chains in this list originate from one sample, sequenced in a study of T cells in Graves' hyperthyroidism and ophthalmopathy. It was RNA transcripts that yielded the amplified TCR beta CDR3 regions. HTBI primers were employed in a first-round RT-PCR of the TCR CDR3. A single record per CDR3 protein comes from TCRdb applying MiXCR to the multiplex PCR reads. The table has about 690,000 distinct CDR3 sequences, approximately 15% seen once. Input material: blood. Receptor source: a man in his forties or fifties with Graves' hyperthyroidism.

In its sample, this clonotype was seen a few times. The rearrangement links TRBV6-5 to TRBJ1-2; 8 bases are shared with TRBD1. Germline values: CDR1 MNHEY, CDR2 SVGAGI. V lost 1 base to trimming and J lost 7 bases; unmatched junction nucleotides: 8. The CDR3 totals 15 residues. Written as DNA, the CDR3 is TGTGCCAGCAGTTACTTGCACACAGGGGGGTCTGGCTACACCTTC. This translates into CASSYLHTGGSGYTF.

This clonotype was seen many times. CDR3 sequence: CASSIGQGNSPLHF. As DNA, the CDR3 is TGTGCCAGCAGCATAGGACAAGGGAATTCACCCCTCCACTTT. The rearrangement uses TRBV7-9 and TRBJ1-6; D possibly corresponds to TRBD1 (5 bases). With 5 bases removed from V and 7 bases from J, the gap between germline ends came to 12 bases. The CDR3 is 14 amino acids. Germline values: CDR1 SEHNR, CDR2 FQNEAQ (reference sequence).